The entry below gives a single T cell receptor beta chain sequence along with its context. Its matching antigen is unknown. A sample-barcoded 5' primer and a J-beta primer mix were used in a second PCR of roughly 7 to 12 cycles. TCRdb reanalysed the 5' RACE reads using MiXCR and keeps one entry per CDR3 protein. The table includes 850,000 to 1,300,000 distinct CDR3 sequences, 40% to 50% detected once. Looked up from germline, CDR1 is SGHTA and CDR2 is FQGNSA. Trimming removed 0 bases from V and 6 bases from J, with 9 bases in between. The CDR3 sequence is 15 residues long. This sample was included in a study of blood T cells in healthy people across ages. Each donor had roughly 10 milliliters of peripheral blood drawn. General study findings and limits: The recorded TCR beta diversity per million T cells decreased in a roughly linear manner with age.

Source material: blood. This receptor was obtained from a woman aged 60 to 75 in good health. This chain uses TRBV7-2 with TRBJ1-6; D not certain. The CDR3 protein is CASSLAPGFNSPLHF. CDR3 DNA sequence: TGTGCCAGCAGCTTAGCACCGGGTTTTAATTCACCCCTCCACTTT. The full variable domain, its missing parts supplied by reference TRBV7-2 and TRBJ1-6, is GAGVSQSPSNKVTEKGKDVELRCDPISGHTALYWYRQSLGQGLEFLIYFQGNSAPDKSGLPSDRFSAERTGGSVSTLTIQRTQQEDSAVYLCASSLAPGFNSPLHFGNGTRLTVT.